These 20 T cell receptor beta chains were sequenced from one sample in a study of technical replicates of blood from several donors. This table comes from immunoSEQ multiplex PCR, and its TCRdb copy is limited to in-frame clones, with some not included. The sample carries approximately 58,000 clones, approximately 86% recorded once. Sequencing used PBMCs. These receptors all come from a human donor in good health. Some clones in this sample may be carry-over from other donors' samples.

V is TRBV6-5 and J is TRBJ1-4, with a possible D match to TRBD1 (5 bases). Germline CDR1 is MNHEY and CDR2 is SVGAGI. There are 14 residues in the CDR3. The V end was cut by 6 bases, the J end by 7 bases, with 15 bases between. CDR3 amino acids: CASSATRRGEKLFF. DNA for the CDR3: TGTGCCAGCAGCGCAACCCGGAGGGGTGAAAAACTGTTTTTT.

The chain joins TRBV5-6 to TRBJ2-5; possibly TRBD2 for D (6 bases). The CDR3 is 14 amino acids. Germline lookup yields CDR1 SGHDT and CDR2 YYEEEE. V shed 4 bases and J shed 4 bases, with 14 bases lying between them. The CDR3 nucleotides read TGTGCCAGCAGCCAGGGACTGACTGGAGAGACCCAGTACTTC. It yields the protein CASSQGLTGETQYF. The complete variable domain, with remaining parts taken from reference TRBV5-6 and TRBJ2-5, reads DAGVTQSPTHLIKTRGQQVTLRCSPKSGHDTVSWYQQALGQGPQFIFQYYEEEERQRGNFPDRFSGHQFPNYSSELNVNALLLGDSALYLCASSQGLTGETQYFGPGTRLLVL.

The genes are TRBV5-1 and TRBJ2-3, with 10 bases fitting TRBD2. CDR3 length: 16 amino acids. Losses at the gene ends were 0 bases for V and 0 bases for J; bases not matched to a gene: 1. Germline-derived CDR1 and CDR2 are SGHRS and YFSETQ. The DNA for the CDR3 is TGCGCCAGCAGCTTGGGGACTAGCGGTAGCACAGATACGCAGTATTTT. It translates to CASSLGTSGSTDTQYF.

The rearrangement joins TRBV4-3 to TRBJ1-5; 7 bases map to TRBD1. The J segment lost 3 bases and the V segment lost 1 base, leaving 6 bases of the junction unmatched. The germline V gene has CDR1 LGHNA and CDR2 YSLEER. The CDR3 covers 16 residues. CDR3 nucleotides: TGCGCCAGCAGCCAAGGGTACAGGGGTTTCAATCAGCCCCAGCATTTT. This codes for CASSQGYRGFNQPQHF.

The chain uses TRBV4-1 and TRBJ2-7, with D maybe TRBD2 (5 bases). The V end lost 2 bases, the J end lost 4 bases, and 9 bases lay between the germline ends. The CDR3 is 13 residues long. Germline CDR1 reads MGHRA; CDR2 reads YSYEKL. CDR3 sequence (DNA): TGCGCCAGCAGCCAACTGAGAGGGTACGAGCAGTACTTC. Residues: CASSQLRGYEQYF.

This clone was detected only a few times. V is TRBV7-2 and J is TRBJ2-7, with D tentatively TRBD2 (5 bases). This CDR3 is built from 15 residues. Germline CDR1 and CDR2: SGHTA and FQGNSA. Deletions cut 4 bases from V and 6 bases from J, with 19 bases between. CDR3 bases: TGTGCCAGCAGCTCGGCAATAGGGAGATTGGGCGAGCAGTACTTC. This codes for CASSSAIGRLGEQYF. Complete variable domain (other parts from reference TRBV7-2 and TRBJ2-7): GAGVSQSPSNKVTEKGKDVELRCDPISGHTALYWYRQSLGQGLEFLIYFQGNSAPDKSGLPSDRFSAERTGGSVSTLTIQRTQQEDSAVYLCASSSAIGRLGEQYFGPGTRLTVT.

The count of this clone is one. The gene calls are TRBV13 and TRBJ1-5; D gene uncertain. Germline V CDR1 and CDR2: PRHDT, FYEKMQ (reference sequence). The CDR3 totals 13 residues. Trimming left V 3 bases short and J 2 bases short, with 5 bases between. CDR3 in DNA: TGTGCCAGCAGCTTCGGGGGCAATCAGCCCCAGCATTTT. Its protein product is CASSFGGNQPQHF.

J is TRBJ2-5 and V is TRBV4-1; tentatively, D is TRBD1 (6 bases). CDR3 length: 15 residues. Germline values: CDR1 MGHRA, CDR2 YSYEKL. Trimming shortened V by 3 bases and J by 5 bases, and 16 bases separated the two germline ends. CDR3: CASSQSHGGPETQYF. The CDR3 DNA reads as TGCGCCAGCAGCCAGAGCCATGGGGGCCCTGAGACCCAGTACTTC.

The chain combines TRBV2 with TRBJ1-2, with no clear D. V was clipped by 6 bases and J by 8 bases, with 19 bases between them. CDR1 SNHLY and CDR2 FYNNEI come from the germline V gene. This CDR3 is built from 14 residues. CDR3 residues: CASSYKRTPGGYTF. The CDR3 DNA follows: TGTGCCAGCAGCTACAAACGGACCCCGGGGGGCTACACCTTC.

The chain is built from TRBV29-1 and TRBJ2-1; 11 bases agree with TRBD1. V was clipped by 8 bases and J by 7 bases; unmatched bases: 7. This CDR3 contains 13 residues. CDR1 and CDR2 (germline): SQVTM, ANQGSEA. CDR3 sequence: CSTNGQGANEQFF. The CDR3 DNA sequence: TGCAGCACTAACGGACAGGGGGCGAATGAGCAGTTCTTC.

This clone was observed once. V is TRBV7-4 and J is TRBJ2-7, with 8 positions matching TRBD2. The CDR3 is 15 amino acids. The J segment lost 4 bases and the V segment lost 3 bases, leaving 8 bases of the junction unmatched. From germline, CDR1 is SGHVT and CDR2 SQSDAQ. The CDR3 sequence is CASSFGSGSSYEQYF. The DNA for the CDR3 is TGTGCCAGCAGCTTTGGCAGCGGGAGTAGTTACGAGCAGTACTTC.

V and J are TRBV5-6 and TRBJ2-7, with TRBD2 matching 7 bases. Germline loops: CDR1 SGHDT, CDR2 YYEEEE. The CDR3 consists of 14 residues. With 4 bases clipped from V and 6 bases from J, the junction kept 10 bases outside the gene matches. The CDR3 loop is CASSLAAGDSEQYF. CDR3 DNA sequence: TGTGCCAGCAGCCTGGCGGCGGGAGATTCCGAGCAGTACTTC.

This clone is a singleton in its sample. The chain combines TRBV7-9 with TRBJ2-2; 7 nucleotides line up with TRBD1. In germline, CDR1 is SEHNR, CDR2 FQNEAQ (reference sequence). This CDR3 is built from 15 residues. Trimming cost V 0 bases and J 8 bases; bases outside gene matches: 6. The CDR3 spells CASSLATGRSGELFF. Here the CDR3 DNA reads TGTGCCAGCAGCTTAGCGACAGGGCGATCGGGGGAGCTGTTTTTT.

The chain is built from TRBV7-3 and TRBJ2-3; TRBD2 matches at 10 bases. The CDR3 is 15 amino acids. Germline V gene data show CDR1 as SGHTA and CDR2 as FQGTGA. The trim removed 5 bases at V and 3 bases at J, leaving 5 bases unmatched. The CDR3 region is CASSLRTSGTDTQYF. DNA of the CDR3: TGTGCCAGCAGCCTCCGGACTAGCGGAACAGATACGCAGTATTTT.

The V call is TRBV7-3, the J call TRBJ2-7; 7 bases are shared with TRBD1. This CDR3 spans 15 amino acids. V was pared by 1 base and J by 2 bases, with 5 bases of the junction left unmatched. Germline V gives CDR1 SGHTA, CDR2 FQGTGA. The CDR3 protein is CASSLNRGGTYEQYF. The CDR3 nucleotides are TGTGCCAGCAGCTTAAACAGGGGTGGAACCTACGAGCAGTACTTC. The full variable domain, rest sourced from reference TRBV7-3 and TRBJ2-7, is GAGVSQTPSNKVTEKGKYVELRCDPISGHTALYWYRQSLGQGPEFLIYFQGTGAADDSGLPNDRFFAVRPEGSVSTLKIQRTERGDSAVYLCASSLNRGGTYEQYFGPGTRLTVT.

This clone was seen a handful of times. The same CDR3 arises from other DNA sequences in this sample as well. V usage is TRBV5-6 and J usage is TRBJ2-2; D gene unclear. Trimming pared 4 bases from V and 1 base from J, leaving 8 bases between. The CDR3 contains 14 residues. Germline loops: CDR1 SGHDT, CDR2 YYEEEE. CDR3 DNA: TGTGCCAGCAGCCTCAGGTTGAACACCGGGGAGCTGTTTTTT. Translated, it gives CASSLRLNTGELFF.

This chain connects TRBV18 to TRBJ2-3, with TRBD2 identical over 14 bases. Per the germline V gene, CDR1 is KGHSH and CDR2 is LQKENI. J was trimmed by 1 base and V by 2 bases; bases with no gene match: 8. The CDR3 consists of 19 residues. As DNA, the CDR3 is TGTGCCAGCTCACCATCTCGGACTAGCGGGGGGCCGGGCACAGATACGCAGTATTTT. Encoded protein: CASSPSRTSGGPGTDTQYF.

The CDR3 spells CASSPSIDRGPSYEQYF. DNA of the CDR3: TGTGCCAGCTCACCTAGTATTGACAGGGGGCCCTCCTACGAGCAGTACTTC. The chain joins TRBV18 to TRBJ2-7, with 10 positions matching TRBD1. Losses at the gene ends were 3 bases for V and 0 bases for J; bases not matched to a gene: 8. Germline V CDR1 and CDR2: KGHSH, LQKENI. This CDR3 region has 17 residues.

This chain links TRBV2 with TRBJ2-2; 8 nucleotides match TRBD1. The CDR3 consists of 13 residues. V was clipped by 8 bases and J by 4 bases; unmatched bases: 3. The germline CDR1 and CDR2 sequences are SNHLY and FYNNEI. CDR3 nucleotide sequence: TGTGCCAGCGACAGGGGTATCACCGGGGAGCTGTTTTTT. This translates into CASDRGITGELFF.

V gene TRBV7-9 combines with J gene TRBJ2-1; TRBD2 matches 11 bases. This CDR3 spans 15 amino acids. The germline V gene has CDR1 SEHNR and CDR2 FQNEAQ (reference sequence). The J segment lost 8 bases and the V segment lost 4 bases, leaving 7 bases of the junction unmatched. The CDR3, as DNA: TGTGCCAGCAGCTCATCTAGCGGGAGGTATGATGAGCAGTTCTTC. Its protein product is CASSSSSGRYDEQFF.